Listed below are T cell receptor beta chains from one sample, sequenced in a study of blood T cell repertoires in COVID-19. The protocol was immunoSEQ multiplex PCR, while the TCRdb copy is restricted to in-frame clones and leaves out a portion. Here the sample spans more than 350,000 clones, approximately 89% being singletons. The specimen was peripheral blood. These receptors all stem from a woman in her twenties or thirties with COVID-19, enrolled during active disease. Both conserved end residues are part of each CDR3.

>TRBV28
CASTRTSSNQPQHF
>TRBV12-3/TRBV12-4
CASSFEGTEAFF
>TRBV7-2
CASSSGTGDIAGYTF
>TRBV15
CATSGRASYEQFF
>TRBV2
CASSERANEQFF
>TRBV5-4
CASSPIEKSTEAFF
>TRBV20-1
CSASWAGANTDTQYF
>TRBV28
CASSLSTGGAGNYGYTF
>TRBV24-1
CATSVGTARGGYTF
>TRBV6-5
CASSYLAGGNEQYF
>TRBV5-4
CASSLGGEGQDTQYF
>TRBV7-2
CASSLFPSGSASSYEQYF
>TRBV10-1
CASSESIAGNTGELFF